These 3 T cell receptor beta chains were sequenced from one sample in a study of T cells after yellow fever vaccination. Each CDR3 protein is one row after TCRdb ran MiXCR on the 5' RACE reads. The table includes just under 600,000 distinct CDR3 sequences, roughly 14% detected once. This specimen consisted of PBMCs, obtained on the day of the yellow fever booster vaccination. The receptors originated from a man between 25 and 39 years old who received the YFV17D yellow fever vaccine.

This clonotype was counted a few times. This chain connects TRBV19 to TRBJ2-5, with 11 positions matching TRBD2. Germline values: CDR1 LNHDA, CDR2 SQIVND (reference sequence). The CDR3 has 18 residues. V shed 9 bases, J shed 5 bases, and the junction held 20 bases outside the gene matches. This chain's CDR3 is CASTDRAIAGGPEETQYF. CDR3 coding DNA: TGTGCCAGCACGGACAGGGCGATAGCGGGAGGGCCCGAGGAGACCCAGTACTTC.

The chain combines TRBV11-2 with TRBJ2-1; no clear D. CDR3 length equals 14 residues. Deletions cut 0 bases from V and 3 bases from J, with 6 bases between. Germline CDR1 is SGHAT and CDR2 is FQNNGV. The CDR3 DNA reads TGTGCCAGCAGCTTAGATCGGATCTACAATGAGCAGTTCTTC. Translation gives CASSLDRIYNEQFF.

The chain links TRBV5-8 to TRBJ2-2; D remains ambiguous. V gave up 1 base and J gave up 5 bases, with 15 bases separating them. This CDR3 comprises 16 residues. In germline, CDR1 is SGHTS, CDR2 YDEGEE. CDR3 bases: TGTGCCAGCAGCTTGTATAAGGCTCATCAAACCGGGGAGCTGTTTTTT. This gives the protein CASSLYKAHQTGELFF.